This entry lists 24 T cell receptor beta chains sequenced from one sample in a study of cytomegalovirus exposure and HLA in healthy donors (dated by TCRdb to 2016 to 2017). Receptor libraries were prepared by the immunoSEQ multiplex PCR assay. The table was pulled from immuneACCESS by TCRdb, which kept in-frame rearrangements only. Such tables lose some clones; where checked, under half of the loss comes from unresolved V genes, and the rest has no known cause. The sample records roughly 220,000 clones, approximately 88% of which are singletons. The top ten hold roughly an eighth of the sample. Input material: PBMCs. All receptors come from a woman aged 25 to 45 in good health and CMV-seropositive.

In nucleotides, the CDR3 is TGTGCCAGCAAAGGACTAGCGGGAGAAGAGACCCAGTACTTC. Translation gives CASKGLAGEETQYF. The chain couples TRBV11-3 to TRBJ2-5; 13 positions match TRBD2. V trimming: 7 bases; J trimming: 3 bases; junction bases outside the gene matches: 2. Germline V gene data show CDR1 as SGHNT and CDR2 as YENEEA. This CDR3 spans 14 amino acids.

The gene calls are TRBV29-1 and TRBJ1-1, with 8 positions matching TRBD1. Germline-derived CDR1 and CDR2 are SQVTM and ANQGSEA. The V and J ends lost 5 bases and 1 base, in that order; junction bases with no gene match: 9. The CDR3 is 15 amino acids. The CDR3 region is CSVLGTGGSNTEAFF. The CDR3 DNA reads TGCAGCGTTTTGGGGACAGGTGGATCGAACACTGAAGCTTTCTTT. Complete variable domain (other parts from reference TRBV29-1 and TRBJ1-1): SAVISQKPSRDICQRGTSLTIQCQVDSQVTMMFWYRQQPGQSLTLIATANQGSEATYESGFVIDKFPISRPNLTFSTLTVSNMSPEDSSIYLCSVLGTGGSNTEAFFGQGTRLTVV.

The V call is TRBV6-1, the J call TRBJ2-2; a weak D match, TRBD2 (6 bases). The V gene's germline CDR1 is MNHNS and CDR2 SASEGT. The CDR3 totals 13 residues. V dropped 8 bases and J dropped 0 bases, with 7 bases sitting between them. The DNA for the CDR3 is TGTGCCAGCGGGACTCCGAACACCGGGGAGCTGTTTTTT. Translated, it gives CASGTPNTGELFF.

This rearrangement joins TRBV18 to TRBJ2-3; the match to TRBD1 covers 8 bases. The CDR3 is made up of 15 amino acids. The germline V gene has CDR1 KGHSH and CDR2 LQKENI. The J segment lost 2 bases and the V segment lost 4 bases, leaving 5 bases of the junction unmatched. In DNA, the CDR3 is TGTGCCAGCTCACAGGGACAGGACCTCACAGATACGCAGTATTTT. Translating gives CASSQGQDLTDTQYF.

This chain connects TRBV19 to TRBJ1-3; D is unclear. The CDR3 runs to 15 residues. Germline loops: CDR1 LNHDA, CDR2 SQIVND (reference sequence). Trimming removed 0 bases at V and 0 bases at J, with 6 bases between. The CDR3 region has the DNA TGTGCCAGTAGTATAGAACGGCTCTCTGGAAACACCATATATTTT. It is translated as CASSIERLSGNTIYF.

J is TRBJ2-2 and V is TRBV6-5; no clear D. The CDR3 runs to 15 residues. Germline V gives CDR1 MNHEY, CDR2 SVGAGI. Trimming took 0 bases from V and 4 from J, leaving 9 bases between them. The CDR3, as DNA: TGTGCCAGCAGTTACTCTTACGACACCACCGGGGAGCTGTTTTTT. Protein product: CASSYSYDTTGELFF.

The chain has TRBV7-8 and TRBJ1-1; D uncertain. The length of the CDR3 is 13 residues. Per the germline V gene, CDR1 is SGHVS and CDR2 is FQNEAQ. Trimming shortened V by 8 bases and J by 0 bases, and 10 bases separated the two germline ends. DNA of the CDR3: TGTGCCAGCGGCGAATTTATGAACACTGAAGCTTTCTTT. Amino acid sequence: CASGEFMNTEAFF.

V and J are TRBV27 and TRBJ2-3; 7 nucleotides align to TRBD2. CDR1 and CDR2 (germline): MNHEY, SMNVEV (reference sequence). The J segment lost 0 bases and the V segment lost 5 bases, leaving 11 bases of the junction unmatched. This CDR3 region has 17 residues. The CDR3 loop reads CASSGSSGRPSTDTQYF. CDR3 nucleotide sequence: TGTGCCAGCAGTGGCTCTAGCGGCCGACCTAGCACAGATACGCAGTATTTT.

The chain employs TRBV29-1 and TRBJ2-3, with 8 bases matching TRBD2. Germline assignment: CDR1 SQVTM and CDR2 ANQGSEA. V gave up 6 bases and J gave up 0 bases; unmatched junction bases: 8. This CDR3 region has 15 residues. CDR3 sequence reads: CSVIAGTISTDTQYF. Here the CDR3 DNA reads TGCAGCGTGATAGCGGGAACAATTAGCACAGATACGCAGTATTTT.

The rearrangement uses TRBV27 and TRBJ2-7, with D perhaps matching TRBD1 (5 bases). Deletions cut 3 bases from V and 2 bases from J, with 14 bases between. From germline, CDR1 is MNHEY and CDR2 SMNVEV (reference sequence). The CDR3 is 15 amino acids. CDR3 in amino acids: CASSLTAMRPYEQYF. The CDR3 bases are TGTGCCAGCAGTTTGACAGCTATGAGGCCCTACGAGCAGTACTTC.

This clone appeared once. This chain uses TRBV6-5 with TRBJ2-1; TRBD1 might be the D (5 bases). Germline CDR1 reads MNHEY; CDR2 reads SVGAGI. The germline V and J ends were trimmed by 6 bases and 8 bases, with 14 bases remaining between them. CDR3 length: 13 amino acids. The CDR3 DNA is TGTGCCAGCAGCCTAAAATCAGGGCATGAGCAGTTCTTC. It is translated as CASSLKSGHEQFF.

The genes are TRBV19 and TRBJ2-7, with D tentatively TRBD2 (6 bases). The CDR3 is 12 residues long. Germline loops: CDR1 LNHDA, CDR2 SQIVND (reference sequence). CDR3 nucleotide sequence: TGTGCATGCGGGGTTCAATTCGGCGAGCAGTACTTC. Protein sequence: CACGVQFGEQYF.

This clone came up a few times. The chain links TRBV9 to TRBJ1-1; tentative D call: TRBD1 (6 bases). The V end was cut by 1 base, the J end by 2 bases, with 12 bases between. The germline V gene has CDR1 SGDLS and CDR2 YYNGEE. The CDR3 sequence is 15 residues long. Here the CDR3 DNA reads TGTGCCAGCAGCGTAAGGGGGGGACCTAACACTGAAGCTTTCTTT. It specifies CASSVRGGPNTEAFF.

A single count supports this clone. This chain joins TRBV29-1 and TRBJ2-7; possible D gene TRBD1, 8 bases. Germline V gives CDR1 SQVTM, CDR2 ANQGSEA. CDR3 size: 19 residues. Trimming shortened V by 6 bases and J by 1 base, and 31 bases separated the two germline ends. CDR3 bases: TGCAGCGTCATGGACAGGGTCCGGATCTTCAGCGGGACTTCCTACGAGCAGTACTTC. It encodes CSVMDRVRIFSGTSYEQYF.

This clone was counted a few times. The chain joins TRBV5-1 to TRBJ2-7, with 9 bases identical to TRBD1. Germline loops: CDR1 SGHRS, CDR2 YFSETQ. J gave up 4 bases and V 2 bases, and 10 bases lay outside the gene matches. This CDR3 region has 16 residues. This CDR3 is CASSFDPGQGSYEQYF. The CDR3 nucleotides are TGCGCCAGCAGCTTTGATCCGGGACAGGGCTCTTACGAGCAGTACTTC.

In nucleotides, the CDR3 is TGCAGCGTTGAATCTAGCGGAAACAATCCTCTCACAGATACGCAGTATTTT. Translating gives CSVESSGNNPLTDTQYF. The rearrangement uses TRBV29-1 and TRBJ2-3; 7 bases are shared with TRBD2. The trim removed 2 bases at V and 2 bases at J, leaving 13 bases unmatched. The CDR3 is made up of 17 amino acids. Germline loops: CDR1 SQVTM, CDR2 ANQGSEA.

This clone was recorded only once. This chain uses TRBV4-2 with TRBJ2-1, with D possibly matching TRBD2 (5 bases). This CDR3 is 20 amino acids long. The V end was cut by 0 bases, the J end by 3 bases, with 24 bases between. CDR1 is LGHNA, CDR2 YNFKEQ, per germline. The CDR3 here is CASSQDWTTTGPVGYNEQFF. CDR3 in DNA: TGTGCCAGCAGCCAAGATTGGACGACTACCGGACCGGTGGGCTACAATGAGCAGTTCTTC.

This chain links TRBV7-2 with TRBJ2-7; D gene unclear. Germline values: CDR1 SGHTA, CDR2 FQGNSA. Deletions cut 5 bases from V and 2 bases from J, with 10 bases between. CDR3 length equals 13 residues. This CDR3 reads CASSSFHPYEQYF. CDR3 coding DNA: TGTGCCAGCAGCAGCTTCCATCCCTACGAGCAGTACTTC.

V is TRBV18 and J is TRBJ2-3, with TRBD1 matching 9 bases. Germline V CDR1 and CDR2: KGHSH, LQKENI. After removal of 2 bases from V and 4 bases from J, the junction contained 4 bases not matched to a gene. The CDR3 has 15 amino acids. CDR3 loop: CASSPGQGTSDTQYF. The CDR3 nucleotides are TGTGCCAGCTCACCAGGACAGGGGACCTCAGATACGCAGTATTTT.

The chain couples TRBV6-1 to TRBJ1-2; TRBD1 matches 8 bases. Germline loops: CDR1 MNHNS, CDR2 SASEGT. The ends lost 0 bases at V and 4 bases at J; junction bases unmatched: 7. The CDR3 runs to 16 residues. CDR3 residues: CASSEAALGTGYGYTF. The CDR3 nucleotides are TGTGCCAGCAGTGAAGCTGCCCTAGGGACAGGCTATGGCTACACCTTC.

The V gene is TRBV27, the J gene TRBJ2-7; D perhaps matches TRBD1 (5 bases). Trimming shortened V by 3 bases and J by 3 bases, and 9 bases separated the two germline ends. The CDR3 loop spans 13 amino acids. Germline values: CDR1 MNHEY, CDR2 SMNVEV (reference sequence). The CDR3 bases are TGTGCCAGCAGTTTGTTAGGGGACTACGAGCAGTACTTC. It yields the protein CASSLLGDYEQYF.

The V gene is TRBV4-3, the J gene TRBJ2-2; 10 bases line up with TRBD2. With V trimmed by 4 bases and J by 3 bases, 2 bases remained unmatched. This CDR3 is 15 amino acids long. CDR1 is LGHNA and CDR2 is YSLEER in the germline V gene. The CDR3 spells CASSLAGGYTGELFF. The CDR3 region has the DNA TGCGCCAGCAGCCTAGCGGGAGGTTACACCGGGGAGCTGTTTTTT.

DNA for the CDR3: TGTGCCAGCAGTGAATCCAGGAGATATCAGCCCCAGCATTTT. Its translation: CASSESRRYQPQHF. This chain joins TRBV2 and TRBJ1-5, with no clear D. The germline V gene has CDR1 SNHLY and CDR2 FYNNEI. There are 14 residues in the CDR3. Trimming shortened V by 2 bases and J by 5 bases, and 10 bases separated the two germline ends.

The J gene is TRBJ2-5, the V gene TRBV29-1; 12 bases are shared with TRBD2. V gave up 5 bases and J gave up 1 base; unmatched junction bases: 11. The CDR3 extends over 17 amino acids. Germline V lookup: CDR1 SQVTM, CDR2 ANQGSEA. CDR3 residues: CSVPGGGLAGLQETQYF. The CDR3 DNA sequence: TGCAGCGTTCCCGGGGGGGGACTAGCGGGCCTCCAAGAGACCCAGTACTTC.